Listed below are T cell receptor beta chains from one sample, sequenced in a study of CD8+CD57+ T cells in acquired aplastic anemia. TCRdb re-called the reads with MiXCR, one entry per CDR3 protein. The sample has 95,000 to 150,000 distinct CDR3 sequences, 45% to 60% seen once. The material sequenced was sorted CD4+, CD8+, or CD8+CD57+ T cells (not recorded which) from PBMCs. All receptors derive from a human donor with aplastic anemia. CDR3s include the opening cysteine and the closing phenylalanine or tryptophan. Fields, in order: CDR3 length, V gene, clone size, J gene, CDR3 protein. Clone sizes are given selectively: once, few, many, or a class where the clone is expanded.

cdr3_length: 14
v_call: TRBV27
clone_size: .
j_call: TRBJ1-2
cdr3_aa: CASSFGEEGYGYTF

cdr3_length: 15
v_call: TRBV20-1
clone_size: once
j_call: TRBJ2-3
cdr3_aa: CSARYGTYTTDTQYF

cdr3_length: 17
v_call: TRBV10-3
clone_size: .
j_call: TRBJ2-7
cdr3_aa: CAISGSGETSGTYEQYF

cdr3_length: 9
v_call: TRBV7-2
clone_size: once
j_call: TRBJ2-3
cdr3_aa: CASSGLQYF

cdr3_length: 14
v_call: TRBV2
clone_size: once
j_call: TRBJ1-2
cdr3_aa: CASSWRDRGDGYTF

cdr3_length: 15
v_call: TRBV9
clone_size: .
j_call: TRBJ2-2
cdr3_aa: CASSAGATGPGELFF

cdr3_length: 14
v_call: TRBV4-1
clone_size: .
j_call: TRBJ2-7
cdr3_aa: CASSQEDRYHEQYF

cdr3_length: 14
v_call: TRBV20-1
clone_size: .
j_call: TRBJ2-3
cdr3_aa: CSARLGGGVDTQYF

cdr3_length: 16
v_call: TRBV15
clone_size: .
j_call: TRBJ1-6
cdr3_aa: CASQSRARGATSPLHF

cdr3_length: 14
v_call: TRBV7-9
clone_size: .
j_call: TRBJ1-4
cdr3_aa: CASNEQGLNEKLFF

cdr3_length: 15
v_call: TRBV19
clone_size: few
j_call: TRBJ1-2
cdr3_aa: CASSTREGSLYGYTF

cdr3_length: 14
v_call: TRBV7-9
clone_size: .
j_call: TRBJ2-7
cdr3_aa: CASSLSRGLGEQYF

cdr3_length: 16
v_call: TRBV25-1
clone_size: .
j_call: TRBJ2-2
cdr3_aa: CASSATGGGAAGELFF

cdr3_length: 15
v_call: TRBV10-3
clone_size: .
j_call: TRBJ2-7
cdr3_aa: CAISSGGLAGVGQYF

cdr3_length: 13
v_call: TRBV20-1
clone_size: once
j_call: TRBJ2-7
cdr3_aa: CSARGTASYEQHF

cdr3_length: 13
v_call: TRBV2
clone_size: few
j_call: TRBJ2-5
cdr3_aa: CASIFQGSETQYF

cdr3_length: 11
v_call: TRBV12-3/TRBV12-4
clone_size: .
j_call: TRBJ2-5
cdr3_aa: CASSPERAQYF

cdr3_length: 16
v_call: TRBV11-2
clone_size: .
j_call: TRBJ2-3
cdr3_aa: CASSLGASGRTDTQYF

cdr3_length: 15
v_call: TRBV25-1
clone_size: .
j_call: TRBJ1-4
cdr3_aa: CASSPARGLGEKLFF

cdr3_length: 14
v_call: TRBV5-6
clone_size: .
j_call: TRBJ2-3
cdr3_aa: CASSLSLSVDTQYF

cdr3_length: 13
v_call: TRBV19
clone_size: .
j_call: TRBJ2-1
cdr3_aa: CASSIRVRDEQFF

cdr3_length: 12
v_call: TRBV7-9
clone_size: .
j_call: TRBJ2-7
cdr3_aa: CASIQMEGEQYF

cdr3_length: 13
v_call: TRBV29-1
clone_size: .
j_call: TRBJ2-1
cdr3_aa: CSVTGTVNNEQFF

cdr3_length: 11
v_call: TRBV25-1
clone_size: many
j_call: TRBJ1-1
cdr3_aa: CASREGIEAFF

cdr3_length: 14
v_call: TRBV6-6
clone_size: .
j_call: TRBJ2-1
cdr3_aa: CASSLGQGSYEQFF

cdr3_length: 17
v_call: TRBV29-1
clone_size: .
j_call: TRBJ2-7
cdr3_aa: CSVGAGDRVQFSYEQYF

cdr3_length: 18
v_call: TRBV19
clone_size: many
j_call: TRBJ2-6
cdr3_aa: CASSTQGTDSSGANVLTF

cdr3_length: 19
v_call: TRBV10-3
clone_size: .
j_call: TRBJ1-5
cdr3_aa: CAISEGRDSALYSNQPQHF

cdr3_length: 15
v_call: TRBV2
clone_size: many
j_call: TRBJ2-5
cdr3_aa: CASNSNQGVEETQYF

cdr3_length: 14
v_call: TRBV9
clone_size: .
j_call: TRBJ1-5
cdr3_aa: CASSDGTGNQPQHF

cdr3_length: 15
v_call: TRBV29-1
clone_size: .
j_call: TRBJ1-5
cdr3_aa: CSVVEGTSGRQPQHF

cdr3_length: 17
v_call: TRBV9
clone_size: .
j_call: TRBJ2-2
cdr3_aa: CASSVAFGPSNTGELFF

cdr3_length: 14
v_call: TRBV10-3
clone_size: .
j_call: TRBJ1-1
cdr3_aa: CAISGGGMNTEAFF

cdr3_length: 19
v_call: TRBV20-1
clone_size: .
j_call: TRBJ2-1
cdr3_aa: CSARTTGLAGGRSINEQFF

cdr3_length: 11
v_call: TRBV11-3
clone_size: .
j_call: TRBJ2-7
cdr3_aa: CASSLVDEQYF

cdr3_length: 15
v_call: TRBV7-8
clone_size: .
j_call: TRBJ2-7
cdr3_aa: CASSFGQGGLGEQYF

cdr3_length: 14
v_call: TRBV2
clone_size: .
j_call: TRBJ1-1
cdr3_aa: CASTGPTPDTEAFF

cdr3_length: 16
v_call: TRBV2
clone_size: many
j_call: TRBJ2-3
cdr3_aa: CASIEGREGYTDTQYF

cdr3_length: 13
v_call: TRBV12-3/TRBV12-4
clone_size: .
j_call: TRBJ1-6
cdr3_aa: CASSTNYNSPLHF

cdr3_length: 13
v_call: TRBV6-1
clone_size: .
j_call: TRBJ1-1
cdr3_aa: CASTRTWNTEAFF

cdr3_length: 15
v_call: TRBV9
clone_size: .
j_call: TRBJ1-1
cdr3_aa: CASSVEGTGVGEAFF

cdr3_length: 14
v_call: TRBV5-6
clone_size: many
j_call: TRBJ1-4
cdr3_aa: CASSYGIGDEKLFF

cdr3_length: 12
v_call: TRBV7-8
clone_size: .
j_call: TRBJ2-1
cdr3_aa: CASSLVPREQFF

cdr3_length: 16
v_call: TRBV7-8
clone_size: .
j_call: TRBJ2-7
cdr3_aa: CASSPWGTSGTYEQYF

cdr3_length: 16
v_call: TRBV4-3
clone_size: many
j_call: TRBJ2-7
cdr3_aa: CASSQDWGTGSSEQYF

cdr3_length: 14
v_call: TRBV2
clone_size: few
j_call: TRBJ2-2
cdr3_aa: CASQGTSYTGELFF

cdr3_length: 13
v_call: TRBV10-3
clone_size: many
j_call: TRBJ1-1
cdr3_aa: CAIQQGLNTEAFF

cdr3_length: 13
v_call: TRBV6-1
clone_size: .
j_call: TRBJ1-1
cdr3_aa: CASTDYKNTEAFF

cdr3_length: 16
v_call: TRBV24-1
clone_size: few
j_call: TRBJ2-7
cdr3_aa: CATSDYRQALSYEQYF

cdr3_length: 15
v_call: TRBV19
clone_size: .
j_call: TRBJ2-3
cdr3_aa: CASSTGGLAGDTQYF

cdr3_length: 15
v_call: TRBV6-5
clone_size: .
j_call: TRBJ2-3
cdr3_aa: CASSSSGSSPDTQYF

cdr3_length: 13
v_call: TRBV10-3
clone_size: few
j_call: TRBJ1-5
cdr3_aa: CAISESKGQPQHF

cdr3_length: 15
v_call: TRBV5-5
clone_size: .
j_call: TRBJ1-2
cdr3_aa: CASSSPGGSNYGYTF

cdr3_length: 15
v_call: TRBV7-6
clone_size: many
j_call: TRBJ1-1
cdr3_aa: CASSPRVEGNTEAFF

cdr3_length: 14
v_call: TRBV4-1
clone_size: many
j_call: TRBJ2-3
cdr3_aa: CASSQEGFTDTQYF

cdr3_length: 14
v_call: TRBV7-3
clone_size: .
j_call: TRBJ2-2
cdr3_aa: CASSYPAGTGELFF

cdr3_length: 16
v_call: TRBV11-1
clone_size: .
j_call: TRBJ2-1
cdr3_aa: CASSSTRGDNYNEQFF

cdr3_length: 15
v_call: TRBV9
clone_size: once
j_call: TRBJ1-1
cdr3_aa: CASSVQEGGYTEAFF

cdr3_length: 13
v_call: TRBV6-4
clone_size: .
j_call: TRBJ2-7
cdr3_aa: CASSVTGDHEQYF

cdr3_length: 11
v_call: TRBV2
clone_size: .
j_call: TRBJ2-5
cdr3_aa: CASQGVETQYF